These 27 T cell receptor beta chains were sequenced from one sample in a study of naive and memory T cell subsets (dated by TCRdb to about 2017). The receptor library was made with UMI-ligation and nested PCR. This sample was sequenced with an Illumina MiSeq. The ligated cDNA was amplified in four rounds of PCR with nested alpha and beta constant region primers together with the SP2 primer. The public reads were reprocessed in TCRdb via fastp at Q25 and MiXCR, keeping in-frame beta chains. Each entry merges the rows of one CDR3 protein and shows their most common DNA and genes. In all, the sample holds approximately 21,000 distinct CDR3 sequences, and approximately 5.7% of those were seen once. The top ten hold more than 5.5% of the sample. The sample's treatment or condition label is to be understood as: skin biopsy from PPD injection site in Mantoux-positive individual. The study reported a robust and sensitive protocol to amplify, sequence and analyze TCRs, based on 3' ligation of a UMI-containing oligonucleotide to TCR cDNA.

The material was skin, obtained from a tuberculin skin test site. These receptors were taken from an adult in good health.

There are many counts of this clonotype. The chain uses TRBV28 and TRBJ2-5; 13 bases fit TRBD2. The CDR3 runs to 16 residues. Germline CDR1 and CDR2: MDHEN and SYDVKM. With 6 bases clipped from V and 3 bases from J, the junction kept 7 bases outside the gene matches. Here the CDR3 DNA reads TGTGCCAGCAGCTTCAACGGACTAGCGGGAGAAGAGACCCAGTACTTC. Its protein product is CASSFNGLAGEETQYF.

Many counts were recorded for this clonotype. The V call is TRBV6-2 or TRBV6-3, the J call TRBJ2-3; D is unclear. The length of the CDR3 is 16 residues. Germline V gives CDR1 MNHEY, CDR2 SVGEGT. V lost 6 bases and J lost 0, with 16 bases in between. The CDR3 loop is CASSSLVVPSTDTQYF. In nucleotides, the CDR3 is TGTGCCAGCAGCTCCCTCGTCGTCCCTAGCACAGATACGCAGTATTTT.

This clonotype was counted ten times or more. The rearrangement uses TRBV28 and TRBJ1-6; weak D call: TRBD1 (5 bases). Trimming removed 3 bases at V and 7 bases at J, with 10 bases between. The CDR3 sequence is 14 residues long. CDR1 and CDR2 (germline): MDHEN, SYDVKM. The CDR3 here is CASSLSGKNSPLHF. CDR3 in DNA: TGTGCCAGCAGTTTGTCAGGGAAGAATTCACCCCTCCACTTT.

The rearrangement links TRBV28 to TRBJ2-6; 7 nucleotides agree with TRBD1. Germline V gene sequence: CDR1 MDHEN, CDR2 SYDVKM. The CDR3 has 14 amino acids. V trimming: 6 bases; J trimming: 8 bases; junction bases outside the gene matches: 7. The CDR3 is CASSMPGQPNVLTF. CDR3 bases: TGTGCCAGCAGCATGCCGGGACAGCCCAACGTCCTGACTTTC.

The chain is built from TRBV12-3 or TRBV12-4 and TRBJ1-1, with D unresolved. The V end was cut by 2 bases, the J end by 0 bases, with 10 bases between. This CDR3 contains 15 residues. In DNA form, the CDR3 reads TGTGCCAGCAGTTTAAACGCGGCCATGAACACTGAAGCTTTCTTT. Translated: CASSLNAAMNTEAFF.

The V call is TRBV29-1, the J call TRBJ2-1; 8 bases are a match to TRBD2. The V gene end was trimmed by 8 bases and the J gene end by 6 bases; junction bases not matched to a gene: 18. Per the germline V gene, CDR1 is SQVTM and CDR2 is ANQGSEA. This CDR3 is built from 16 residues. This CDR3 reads CSLEKEYGRARNEQFF. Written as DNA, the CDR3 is TGCAGCCTAGAAAAAGAGTACGGGAGGGCCCGCAATGAGCAGTTCTTC.

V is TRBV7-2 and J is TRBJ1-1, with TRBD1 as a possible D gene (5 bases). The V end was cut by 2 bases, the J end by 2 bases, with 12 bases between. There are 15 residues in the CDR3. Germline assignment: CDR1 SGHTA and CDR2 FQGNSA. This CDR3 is CASSLWGGVNTEAFF. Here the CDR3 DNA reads TGTGCCAGCAGCTTATGGGGGGGAGTTAACACTGAAGCTTTCTTT.

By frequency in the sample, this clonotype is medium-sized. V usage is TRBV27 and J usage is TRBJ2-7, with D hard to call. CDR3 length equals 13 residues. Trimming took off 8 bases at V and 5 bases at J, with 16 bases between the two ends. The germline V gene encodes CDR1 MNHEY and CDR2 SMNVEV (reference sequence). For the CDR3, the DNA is TGTGCCAGCGGTGCAGGTTCAGCCCACGAGCAGTACTTC. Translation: CASGAGSAHEQYF.

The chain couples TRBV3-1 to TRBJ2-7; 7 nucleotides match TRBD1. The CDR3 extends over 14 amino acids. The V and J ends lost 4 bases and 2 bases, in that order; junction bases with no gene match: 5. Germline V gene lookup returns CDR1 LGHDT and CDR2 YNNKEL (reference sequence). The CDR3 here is CASSRGQIPYEQYF. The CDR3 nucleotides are TGTGCCAGCAGCCGGGGACAGATTCCCTACGAGCAGTACTTC.

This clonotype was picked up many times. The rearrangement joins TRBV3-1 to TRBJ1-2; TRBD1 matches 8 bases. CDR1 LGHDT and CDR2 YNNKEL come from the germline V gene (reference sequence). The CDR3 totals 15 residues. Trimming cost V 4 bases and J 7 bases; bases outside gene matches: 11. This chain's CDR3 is CASSPESGGAGGYTF. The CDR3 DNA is TGTGCCAGCAGCCCAGAATCAGGGGGCGCGGGTGGCTACACCTTC.

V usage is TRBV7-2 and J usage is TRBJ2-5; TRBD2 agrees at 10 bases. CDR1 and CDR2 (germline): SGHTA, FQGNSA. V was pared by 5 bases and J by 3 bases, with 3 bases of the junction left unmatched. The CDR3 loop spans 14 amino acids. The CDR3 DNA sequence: TGTGCCAGCAGCCGTGGACTAGCGGAAGAGACCCAGTACTTC. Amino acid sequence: CASSRGLAEETQYF.

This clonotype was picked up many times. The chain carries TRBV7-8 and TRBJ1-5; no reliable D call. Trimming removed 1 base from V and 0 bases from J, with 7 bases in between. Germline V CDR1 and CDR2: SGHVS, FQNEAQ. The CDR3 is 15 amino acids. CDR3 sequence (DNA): TGTGCCAGCAGCTTAGAAGGGATTAGCAATCAGCCCCAGCATTTT. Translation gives CASSLEGISNQPQHF.

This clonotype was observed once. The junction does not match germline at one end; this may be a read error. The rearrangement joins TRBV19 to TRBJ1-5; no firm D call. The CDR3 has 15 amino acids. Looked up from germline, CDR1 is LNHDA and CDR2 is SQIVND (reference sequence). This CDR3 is CASSIYVGGNQHQHF. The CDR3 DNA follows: TGTGCCAGTAGTATATACGTCGGTGGCAATCAGCACCAGCATTTT.

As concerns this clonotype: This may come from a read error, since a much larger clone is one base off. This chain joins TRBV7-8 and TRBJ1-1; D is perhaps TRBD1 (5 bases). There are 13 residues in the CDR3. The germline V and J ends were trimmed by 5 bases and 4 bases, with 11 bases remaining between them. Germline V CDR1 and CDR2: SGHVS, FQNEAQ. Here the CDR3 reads CASSGTWITEAFF. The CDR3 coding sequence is TGTGCCAGCAGCGGGACTTGGATCACTGAAGCTTTCTTT.

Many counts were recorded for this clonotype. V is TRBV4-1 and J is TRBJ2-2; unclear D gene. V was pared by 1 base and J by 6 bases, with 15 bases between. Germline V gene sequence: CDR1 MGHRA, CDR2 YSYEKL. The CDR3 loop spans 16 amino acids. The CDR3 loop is CASSQVDIGFAGELFF. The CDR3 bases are TGCGCCAGCAGCCAAGTGGATATAGGGTTCGCCGGGGAGCTGTTTTTT.

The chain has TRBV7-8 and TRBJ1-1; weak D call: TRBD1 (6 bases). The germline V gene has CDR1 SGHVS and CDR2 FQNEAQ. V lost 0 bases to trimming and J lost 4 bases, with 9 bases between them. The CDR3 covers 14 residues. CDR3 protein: CASSLAVRGTEAFF. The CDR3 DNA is TGTGCCAGCAGCTTAGCAGTCAGGGGCACTGAAGCTTTCTTT.

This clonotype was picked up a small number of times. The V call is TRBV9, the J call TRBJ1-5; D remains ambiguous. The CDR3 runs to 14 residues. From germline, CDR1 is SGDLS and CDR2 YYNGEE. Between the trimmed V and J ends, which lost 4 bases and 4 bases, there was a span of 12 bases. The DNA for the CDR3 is TGTGCCAGCAGCTTCGCCGGAGAAAATCAGCCCCAGCATTTT. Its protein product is CASSFAGENQPQHF. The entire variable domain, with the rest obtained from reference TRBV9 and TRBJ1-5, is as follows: DSGVTQTPKHLITATGQRVTLRCSPRSGDLSVYWYQQSLDQGLQFLIQYYNGEERAKGNILERFSAQQFPDLHSELNLSSLELGDSALYFCASSFAGENQPQHFGDGTRLSIL.

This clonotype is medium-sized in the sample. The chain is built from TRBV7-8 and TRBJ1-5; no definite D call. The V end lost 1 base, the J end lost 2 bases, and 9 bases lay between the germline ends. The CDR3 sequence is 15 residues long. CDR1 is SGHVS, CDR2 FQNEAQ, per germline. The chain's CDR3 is CASSLGQARNQPQHF. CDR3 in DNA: TGTGCCAGCAGCTTAGGACAAGCACGCAATCAGCCCCAGCATTTT.

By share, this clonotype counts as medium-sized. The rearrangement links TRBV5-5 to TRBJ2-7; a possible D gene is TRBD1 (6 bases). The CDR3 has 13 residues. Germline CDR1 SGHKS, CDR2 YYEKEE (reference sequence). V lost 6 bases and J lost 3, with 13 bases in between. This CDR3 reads CASTMSGDYEQYF. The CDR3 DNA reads TGTGCCAGCACGATGTCAGGGGACTACGAGCAGTACTTC.

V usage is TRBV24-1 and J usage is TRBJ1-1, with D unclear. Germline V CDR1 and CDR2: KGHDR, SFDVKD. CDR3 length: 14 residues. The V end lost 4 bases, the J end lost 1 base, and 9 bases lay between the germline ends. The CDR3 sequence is CATSESRENTEAFF. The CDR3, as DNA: TGTGCCACCAGTGAAAGCCGGGAGAACACTGAAGCTTTCTTT.

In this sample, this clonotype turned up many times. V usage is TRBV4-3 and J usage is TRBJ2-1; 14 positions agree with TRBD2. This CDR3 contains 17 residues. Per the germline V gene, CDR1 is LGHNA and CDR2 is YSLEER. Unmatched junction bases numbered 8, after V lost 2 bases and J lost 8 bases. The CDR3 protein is CASSQPPGLAGVDEQFF. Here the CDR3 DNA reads TGCGCCAGCAGCCAACCCCCGGGACTAGCGGGAGTAGATGAGCAGTTCTTC.

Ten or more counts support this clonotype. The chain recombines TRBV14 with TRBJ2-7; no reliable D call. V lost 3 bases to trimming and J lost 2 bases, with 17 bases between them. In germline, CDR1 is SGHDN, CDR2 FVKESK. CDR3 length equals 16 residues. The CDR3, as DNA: TGTGCCAGCAGCCACTTCAAAACGGACGGTCCCTACGAGCAGTACTTC. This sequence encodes CASSHFKTDGPYEQYF.

CDR3 amino acids: CASSFTTKGQHTEAFF. CDR3 DNA: TGTGCCAGCAGTTTCACTACGAAGGGGCAGCACACTGAAGCTTTCTTT. This sequence joins TRBV28 and TRBJ1-1; weak D call: TRBD1 (5 bases). The ends were cut back, 3 bases at V and 3 bases at J, with 17 bases in the middle. The CDR3 runs 16 residues. Germline CDR1 reads MDHEN; CDR2 reads SYDVKM. Based on the CDR3 plus reference TRBV28 and TRBJ1-1, the full variable domain is DVKVTQSSRYLVKRTGEKVFLECVQDMDHENMFWYRQDPGLGLRLIYFSYDVKMKEKGDIPEGYSVSREKKERFSLILESASTNQTSMYLCASSFTTKGQHTEAFFGQGTRLTVV.

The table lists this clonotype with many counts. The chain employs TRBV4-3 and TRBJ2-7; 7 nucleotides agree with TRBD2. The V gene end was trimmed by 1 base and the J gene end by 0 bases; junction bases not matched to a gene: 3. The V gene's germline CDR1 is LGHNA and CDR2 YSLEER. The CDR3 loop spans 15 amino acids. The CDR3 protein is CASSQGRTSSYEQYF. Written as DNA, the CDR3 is TGCGCCAGCAGCCAAGGACGGACTAGCTCCTACGAGCAGTACTTC.

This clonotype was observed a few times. CDR3 nucleotide sequence: TGTGCCAGCAGTTTATGGGCCCCGACAGGGCCTAATCAGCCCCAGCATTTT. Amino acids: CASSLWAPTGPNQPQHF. The chain couples TRBV28 to TRBJ1-5; 7 bases align to TRBD1. CDR1 and CDR2 from the germline V gene are MDHEN and SYDVKM. The V segment lost 0 bases and the J segment 4 bases; nucleotides outside the gene matches: 9. This CDR3 is built from 17 residues.

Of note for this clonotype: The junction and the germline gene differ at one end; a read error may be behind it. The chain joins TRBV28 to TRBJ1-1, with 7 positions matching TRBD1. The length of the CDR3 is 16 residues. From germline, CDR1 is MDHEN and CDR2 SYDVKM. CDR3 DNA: TGTGCCAGCAGTTCGACACCAGGGGGTGGGAACATTGAAGCTTTCTTT. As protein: CASSSTPGGGNIEAFF. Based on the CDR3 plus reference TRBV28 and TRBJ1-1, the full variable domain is DVKVTQSSRYLVKRTGEKVFLECVQDMDHENMFWYRQDPGLGLRLIYFSYDVKMKEKGDIPEGYSVSREKKERFSLILESASTNQTSMYLCASSSTPGGGNIEAFFGQGTRLTVV.

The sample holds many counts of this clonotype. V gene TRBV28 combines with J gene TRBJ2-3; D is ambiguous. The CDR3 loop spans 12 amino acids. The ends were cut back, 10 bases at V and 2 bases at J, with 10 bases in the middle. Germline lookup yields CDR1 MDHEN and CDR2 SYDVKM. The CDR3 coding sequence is TGTGCCACCGACCGGGTCACAGATACGCAGTATTTT. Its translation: CATDRVTDTQYF.